This TCR beta chain was identified in a study of blood T cell repertoires in COVID-19. The CDR3 contains 16 residues. The germline gives CDR1 SGHRS, CDR2 YFSETQ. The ends lost 0 bases at V and 6 bases at J; junction bases unmatched: 9. Clones were read by immunoSEQ multiplex PCR, and TCRdb kept only the in-frame ones, dropping some. The repertoire holds approximately 440,000 clones, about 85% seen once, with 0.7% in the top ten. V usage is TRBV5-1 and J usage is TRBJ1-1; 9 bases line up with TRBD1. The receptor comes from a young woman who had recovered from COVID-19. Source material: PBMCs or T cells enriched from blood (not recorded which). CDR3 sequence reads: CASSLAGTGSGAEAFF. In DNA form, the CDR3 reads TGCGCCAGCAGCTTGGCGGGGACAGGGTCCGGGGCTGAAGCTTTCTTT.